This passage covers 8 T cell receptor beta chains from one sample sequenced in a study of cytomegalovirus exposure and HLA in healthy donors. With 60 Vbeta and 13 Jbeta primers, the PCR was carried out. Using immunoSEQ multiplex PCR, the repertoire was profiled, and TCRdb retains in-frame clones only, with some absent. The data contain 150,000 to 200,000 clones, around 85% of them seen just once; the ten biggest clones take up about 2%. The sequencing input was PBMCs. The source of these receptors is a woman aged 45-65 years in good health and CMV-seronegative.

The chain joins TRBV27 to TRBJ2-2; TRBD1 agrees at 9 bases. V gave up 4 bases and J gave up 4 bases; unmatched junction bases: 4. The CDR3 is 15 amino acids. From germline, CDR1 is MNHEY and CDR2 SMNVEV (reference sequence). The DNA for the CDR3 is TGTGCCAGCAGTTCACAGGGGGCGGGCACCGGGGAGCTGTTTTTT. It codes for CASSSQGAGTGELFF.

This clone was seen once. The rearrangement uses TRBV9 and TRBJ1-2; 11 positions agree with TRBD1. From germline, CDR1 is SGDLS and CDR2 YYNGEE. The trim removed 4 bases at V and 6 bases at J, leaving 5 bases unmatched. CDR3 length equals 14 residues. CDR3 sequence: CASSFGQGADGYTF. In DNA, the CDR3 is TGTGCCAGCAGCTTCGGACAGGGGGCGGATGGCTACACCTTC.

The CDR3 reads CASGGTGTGNEKLFF. Here the CDR3 DNA reads TGTGCCAGCGGAGGGACCGGGACAGGGAACGAAAAACTGTTTTTT. The chain couples TRBV2 to TRBJ1-4; 9 nucleotides agree with TRBD1. Looked up from germline, CDR1 is SNHLY and CDR2 is FYNNEI. The CDR3 loop spans 15 amino acids. V shed 8 bases, J shed 8 bases, and the junction held 12 bases outside the gene matches.

CDR3 DNA: TGTGCCAGCAGTACCATAGCAGGGGGCCGAGAGACCCAGTACTTC. It encodes CASSTIAGGRETQYF. The rearrangement links TRBV6-5 to TRBJ2-5; 8 nucleotides match TRBD1. V lost 5 bases, J lost 4 bases, and 9 bases stayed unmatched. The CDR3 has 15 amino acids. CDR1 is MNHEY, CDR2 SVGAGI, per germline.

This clone was counted a single time. V usage is TRBV5-8 and J usage is TRBJ1-2, with D possibly matching TRBD1 (5 bases). This CDR3 is 15 amino acids long. V was shortened by 5 bases and J by 4 bases, with 18 bases between the two germline ends. The germline V gene has CDR1 SGHTS and CDR2 YDEGEE. The CDR3 bases are TGTGCCAGCAGTCCTTGGGGGGATCGGACCTATGGCTACACCTTC. It translates to CASSPWGDRTYGYTF.

The V and J genes are TRBV11-2 and TRBJ2-2, with a tentative D call TRBD1 (5 bases). The CDR3 contains 18 residues. V lost 1 base and J 0 bases, leaving 15 bases between the germline ends. Germline CDR1 is SGHAT and CDR2 is FQNNGV. CDR3 residues: CASSLGVRARANTGELFF. CDR3 DNA sequence: TGTGCCAGCAGCTTAGGTGTCAGGGCGCGCGCGAACACCGGGGAGCTGTTTTTT.

The chain carries TRBV5-4 and TRBJ2-7, with 10 bases aligning to TRBD2. V lost 0 bases and J lost 6; bases outside the gene matches: 6. The CDR3 is made up of 15 amino acids. Germline V gene sequence: CDR1 SGHNT, CDR2 YYREEE (reference sequence). CDR3 protein: CASSLELAGIGEQYF. The CDR3 nucleotides read TGTGCCAGCAGCTTGGAACTAGCGGGAATCGGCGAGCAGTACTTC. Based on the CDR3 plus reference TRBV5-4 and TRBJ2-7, the full variable domain is ETGVTQSPTHLIKTRGQQVTLRCSSQSGHNTVSWYQQALGQGPQFIFQYYREEENGRGNFPPRFSGLQFPNYSSELNVNALELDDSALYLCASSLELAGIGEQYFGPGTRLTVT.

The chain uses TRBV4-3 and TRBJ2-5; D is possibly TRBD2 (5 bases). The CDR3 covers 13 residues. The V end lost 3 bases, the J end lost 1 base, and 6 bases lay between the germline ends. Germline-derived CDR1 and CDR2 are LGHNA and YSLEER. Written as DNA, the CDR3 is TGCGCCAGCAGCCACGGGGTCCAAGAGACCCAGTACTTC. Amino acids: CASSHGVQETQYF.